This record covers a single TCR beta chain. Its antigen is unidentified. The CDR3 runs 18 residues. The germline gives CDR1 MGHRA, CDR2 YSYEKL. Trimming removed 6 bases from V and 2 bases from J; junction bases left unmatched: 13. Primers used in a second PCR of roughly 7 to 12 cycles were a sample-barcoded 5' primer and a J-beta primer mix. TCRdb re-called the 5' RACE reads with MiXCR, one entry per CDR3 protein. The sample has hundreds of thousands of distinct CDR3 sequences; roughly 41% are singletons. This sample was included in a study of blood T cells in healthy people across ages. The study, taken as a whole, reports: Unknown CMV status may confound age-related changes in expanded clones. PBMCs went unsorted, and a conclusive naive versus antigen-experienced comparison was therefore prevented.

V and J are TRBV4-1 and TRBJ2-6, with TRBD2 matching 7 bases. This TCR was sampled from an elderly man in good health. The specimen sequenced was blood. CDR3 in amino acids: CASRHPVGGGTGANVLTF. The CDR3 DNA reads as TGCGCCAGCAGGCACCCGGTGGGGGGGGGAACTGGGGCCAACGTCCTGACTTTC.